The 3 T cell receptor beta chains in this list originate from one sample, sequenced in a study of blood T cell repertoires in COVID-19. Repertoires were generated with immunoSEQ multiplex PCR, while TCRdb's copy carries only in-frame clones and drops some. The repertoire includes 22,000 or so clones, about 89% of them detected once, and 7% to 9% sits in the top ten. The specimen sequenced was peripheral blood. The origin of the receptors is a woman between 55 and 75 years old with active COVID-19.

The chain joins TRBV5-4 to TRBJ1-1, with D perhaps matching TRBD1 (6 bases). Trimming removed 4 bases at V and 1 base at J, with 11 bases between. This CDR3 is 14 amino acids long. Germline lookup yields CDR1 SGHNT and CDR2 YYREEE (reference sequence). CDR3 in amino acids: CASSPGQRNTEAFF. The CDR3 DNA sequence: TGTGCCAGCAGCCCCGGACAGAGGAACACTGAAGCTTTCTTT.

This chain uses TRBV6-5 with TRBJ2-1; D is unclear. V shed 6 bases and J shed 0 bases, with 9 bases lying between them. Per germline, CDR1 MNHEY and CDR2 SVGAGI. The CDR3 spans 14 residues. As DNA, the CDR3 is TGTGCCAGCAGCCCCCCCTTCTCCTACAATGAGCAGTTCTTC. It yields the protein CASSPPFSYNEQFF.

This clone is termed medium-sized. J is TRBJ2-1 and V is TRBV2; no clear D gene. This CDR3 region has 15 residues. Trimming left V 4 bases short and J 0 bases short, with 10 bases between. The V gene's germline CDR1 is SNHLY and CDR2 FYNNEI. This chain's CDR3 is CASSGGASSYNEQFF. Written as DNA, the CDR3 is TGTGCCAGCAGTGGAGGAGCGAGCTCCTACAATGAGCAGTTCTTC.